The subject of this entry is one T cell receptor (beta chain). The table came from immunoSEQ multiplex PCR; TCRdb's copy has only in-frame clones and leaves some out. Among 300,000 to 400,000 clones, 85% to 95% were seen once, and the ten largest hold roughly 3.9%. The data were taken from a study of blood T cell repertoires in COVID-19. This CDR3 spans 15 amino acids. Per the germline V gene, CDR1 is SGHRS and CDR2 is YFSETQ. Losses at the gene ends were 4 bases for V and 2 bases for J; bases not matched to a gene: 7. This sequence was found in a woman in her twenties or thirties who had been exposed to COVID-19. Source material: PBMCs or T cells enriched from blood (not recorded which). The rearrangement uses TRBV5-1 and TRBJ2-7; 9 bases align to TRBD1. The CDR3 region is CASSRTGTGTYEQYF. The CDR3 coding sequence is TGCGCCAGCAGCAGAACCGGGACAGGGACCTACGAGCAGTACTTC.